These 17 T cell receptor beta chains came from one sample sequenced in a study of blood T cell repertoires in COVID-19. Clones were read by immunoSEQ multiplex PCR, and TCRdb kept only the in-frame ones, dropping some. The repertoire has 60,000 to 75,000 clones, 85% to 90% of them found once; the top ten carry approximately 18%. Material: peripheral blood. These receptors were taken from a woman older than 75 with active COVID-19.

As DNA, the CDR3 is TGTGCCAGCTCACCAGACTGGACCGGGGAGCTGTTTTTT. The encoded protein is CASSPDWTGELFF. This chain connects TRBV18 to TRBJ2-2, with D uncertain. V lost 2 bases to trimming and J lost 5 bases, with 6 bases between them. Germline V CDR1 and CDR2: KGHSH, LQKENI. This CDR3 has 13 amino acids.

The genes are TRBV19 and TRBJ1-2; D is undetermined. The CDR3 extends over 11 amino acids. CDR1 and CDR2 (germline): LNHDA, SQIVND (reference sequence). Trimming removed 4 bases at V and 7 bases at J, with 7 bases between. CDR3 in DNA: TGTGCCAGTAGTACCGAGGGTGGCTACACCTTC. Translating gives CASSTEGGYTF.

With regard to this clone: The sample holds other DNA sequences that translate to the same CDR3. The chain combines TRBV9 with TRBJ2-1; no clear D. Per the germline V gene, CDR1 is SGDLS and CDR2 is YYNGEE. The V gene lost 0 bases and the J gene lost 2 bases, with 6 bases spanning the gap. CDR3 length: 14 amino acids. CDR3 sequence reads: CASSVGLAYNEQFF. CDR3 coding DNA: TGTGCCAGCAGCGTAGGGTTAGCCTACAATGAGCAGTTCTTC.

CDR3 loop: CASSSGTSGQLYNEQFF. DNA for the CDR3: TGTGCCAGCAGCTCCGGGACTAGCGGGCAACTTTACAATGAGCAGTTCTTC. This chain connects TRBV9 to TRBJ2-1; TRBD2 matches 12 bases. The CDR3 covers 17 residues. Germline V gives CDR1 SGDLS, CDR2 YYNGEE. With V trimmed by 4 bases and J by 4 bases, 9 bases remained unmatched.

J is TRBJ2-3 and V is TRBV14; TRBD2 matches at 11 bases. V trimming: 2 bases; J trimming: 4 bases; junction bases outside the gene matches: 2. Germline loops: CDR1 SGHDN, CDR2 FVKESK. The CDR3 consists of 15 residues. This CDR3 reads CASSQLLAGADTQYF. In DNA form, the CDR3 reads TGTGCCAGCAGCCAATTACTAGCGGGGGCAGATACGCAGTATTTT.

This sequence joins TRBV4-3 and TRBJ2-3, with D possibly matching TRBD2 (5 bases). The CDR3 runs to 14 residues. V dropped 0 bases and J dropped 7 bases, with 11 bases sitting between them. Germline V gene lookup returns CDR1 LGHNA and CDR2 YSLEER. CDR3 sequence reads: CASSQEGPGNTQYF. In nucleotides, the CDR3 is TGCGCCAGCAGCCAAGAAGGGCCGGGGAATACGCAGTATTTT.

The V gene is TRBV9, the J gene TRBJ2-7; TRBD2 aligns across 7 bases. There are 13 residues in the CDR3. V was pared by 4 bases and J by 2 bases, with 3 bases of the junction left unmatched. Per germline, CDR1 SGDLS and CDR2 YYNGEE. The DNA for the CDR3 is TGTGCCAGCAGCTTAGGACTAGCCTACGAGCAGTACTTC. Its protein is CASSLGLAYEQYF. Filled out from reference TRBV9 and TRBJ2-7, the complete variable domain reads DSGVTQTPKHLITATGQRVTLRCSPRSGDLSVYWYQQSLDQGLQFLIQYYNGEERAKGNILERFSAQQFPDLHSELNLSSLELGDSALYFCASSLGLAYEQYFGPGTRLTVT.

V usage is TRBV7-9 and J usage is TRBJ2-3, with TRBD1 matching over 7 bases. Unmatched junction bases numbered 16, after V lost 5 bases and J lost 5 bases. From germline, CDR1 is SEHNR and CDR2 FQNEAQ (reference sequence). The CDR3 sequence is 17 residues long. In DNA, the CDR3 is TGTGCCAGCAGCCCAGAGGGGGCCCGGGGACACAGAGATACGCAGTATTTT. This gives the protein CASSPEGARGHRDTQYF.

A remark on this clone: One end of the junction does not line up with germline, which may come from a read error. The chain carries TRBV7-7 and TRBJ2-5, with D perhaps matching TRBD1 (6 bases). CDR3 size: 13 residues. The germline gives CDR1 SSHAT, CDR2 FNYEAQ (reference sequence). The CDR3 sequence is CASSVQGGETQYF. As DNA, the CDR3 is TGTGCTAGCAGCGTACAGGGTGGAGAGACCCAGTACTTC.

V gene TRBV5-4 combines with J gene TRBJ2-3, with a possible D match to TRBD2 (6 bases). Trimming removed 2 bases at V and 1 base at J, with 11 bases between. Germline V CDR1 and CDR2: SGHNT, YYREEE (reference sequence). The CDR3 spans 15 residues. The CDR3 is CASSFAWGGTDTQYF. For the CDR3, the DNA is TGTGCCAGCAGCTTCGCGTGGGGGGGCACAGATACGCAGTATTTT.

The V and J genes are TRBV5-1 and TRBJ2-2; TRBD1 matches at 9 bases. Germline V gene sequence: CDR1 SGHRS, CDR2 YFSETQ. J lost 4 bases, V lost 4 bases, and 11 bases had no gene match. CDR3 size: 17 residues. CDR3 residues: CASSLLPGQGSTGELFF. Written as DNA, the CDR3 is TGCGCCAGCAGCCTACTCCCGGGACAGGGATCCACCGGGGAGCTGTTTTTT.

This rearrangement joins TRBV28 to TRBJ2-1, with 9 nucleotides matching TRBD1. This CDR3 contains 15 residues. The V and J ends lost 3 bases and 4 bases, in that order; junction bases with no gene match: 4. Germline CDR1 is MDHEN and CDR2 is SYDVKM. The CDR3 nucleotides read TGTGCCAGCAGTTTCCAGACAGGGGGGTACAATGAGCAGTTCTTC. It encodes CASSFQTGGYNEQFF.

V and J are TRBV6-2 or TRBV6-3 and TRBJ1-6; 7 nucleotides line up with TRBD1. Germline values: CDR1 MNHEY, CDR2 SVGEGT. The junction had 6 bases not matched to a gene; V was cut back by 4 bases and J by 9 bases. The CDR3 sequence is 14 residues long. In DNA, the CDR3 is TGTGCCAGCAGTTCAGACAGGGTGAGTTCACCCCTCCACTTT. It translates to CASSSDRVSSPLHF.

The V gene is TRBV5-8, the J gene TRBJ1-6, with 8 bases lining up with TRBD1. The CDR3 spans 16 residues. CDR1 is SGHTS, CDR2 YDEGEE, per germline. V dropped 4 bases and J dropped 7; count of bases not matched to a gene: 10. The CDR3 here is CASSPRTGGGNSPLHF. The CDR3 DNA sequence: TGTGCCAGCAGCCCTAGAACAGGGGGAGGCAATTCACCCCTCCACTTT.

The chain uses TRBV4-2 and TRBJ2-5; 9 nucleotides agree with TRBD1. Germline V gene data show CDR1 as LGHNA and CDR2 as YNFKEQ. The CDR3 has 19 residues. J was trimmed by 7 bases and V by 4 bases; bases with no gene match: 22. CDR3 DNA sequence: TGTGCCAGCAGCCCCTGGGGGGGGGCGGGACAGGGTGATCCCGGGACCCAGTACTTC. It codes for CASSPWGGAGQGDPGTQYF.

The rearrangement links TRBV5-4 to TRBJ2-7; 8 nucleotides agree with TRBD2. Germline V gene sequence: CDR1 SGHNT, CDR2 YYREEE (reference sequence). V was pared by 2 bases and J by 2 bases, with 3 bases of the junction left unmatched. The CDR3 contains 14 residues. The CDR3 loop is CASSFGGGTYEQYF. The CDR3 DNA is TGTGCCAGCAGCTTCGGCGGGGGGACCTACGAGCAGTACTTC.

V usage is TRBV10-3 and J usage is TRBJ1-1, with D perhaps matching TRBD1 (5 bases). The CDR3 totals 19 residues. The germline V gene has CDR1 ENHRY and CDR2 SYGVKD. Trimming cost V 0 bases and J 0 bases, with 20 bases left between them. The CDR3 DNA reads TGTGCCATCAGTGAGTCATGGGGCCGGACCCGGGCCCTGAACACTGAAGCTTTCTTT. Encoded protein: CAISESWGRTRALNTEAFF.